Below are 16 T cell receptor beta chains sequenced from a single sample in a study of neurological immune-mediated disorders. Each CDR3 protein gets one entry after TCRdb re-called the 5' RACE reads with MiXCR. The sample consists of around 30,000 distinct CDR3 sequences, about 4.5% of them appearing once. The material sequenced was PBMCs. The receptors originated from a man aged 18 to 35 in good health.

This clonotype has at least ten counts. Here the CDR3 DNA reads TGTGCCTGGAGGAAAGGGGGCGGGGGTTACACTGAAGCTTTCTTT. It translates to CAWRKGGGGYTEAFF. This sequence joins TRBV30 and TRBJ1-1; 7 bases fit TRBD1. This CDR3 region has 15 residues. The trim removed 3 bases at V and 3 bases at J, leaving 10 bases unmatched. From germline, CDR1 is GTSNPN and CDR2 SVGIG (reference sequence). Supplemented by reference TRBV30 and TRBJ1-1, the full variable domain reads SQTIHQWPATLVQPVGSPLSLECTVEGTSNPNLYWYRQAAGRGLQLLFYSVGIGQISSEVPQNLSASRPQDRQFILSSKKLLLSDSGFYLCAWRKGGGGYTEAFFGQGTRLTVV.

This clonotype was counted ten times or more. CDR3 region: CASSELGLSTTGELFF. The DNA for the CDR3 is TGTGCCAGCAGTGAATTGGGACTATCAACCACCGGGGAGCTGTTTTTT. The chain employs TRBV2 and TRBJ2-2; 7 nucleotides agree with TRBD2. This CDR3 contains 16 residues. With 2 bases clipped from V and 4 bases from J, the junction kept 7 bases outside the gene matches. Germline loops: CDR1 SNHLY, CDR2 FYNNEI. Together with reference TRBV2 and TRBJ2-2, the CDR3 gives the full variable domain: EPEVTQTPSHQVTQMGQEVILRCVPISNHLYFYWYRQILGQKVEFLVSFYNNEISEKSEIFDDQFSVERPDGSNFTLKIRSTKLEDSAMYFCASSELGLSTTGELFFGEGSRLTVL.

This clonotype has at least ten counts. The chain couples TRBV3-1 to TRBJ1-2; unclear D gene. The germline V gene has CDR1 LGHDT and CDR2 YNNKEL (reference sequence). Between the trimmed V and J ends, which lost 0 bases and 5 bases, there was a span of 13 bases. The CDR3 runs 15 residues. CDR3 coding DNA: TGTGCCAGCAGCCAAGACACTGGAAGGCGGTATGGCTACACCTTC. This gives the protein CASSQDTGRRYGYTF.

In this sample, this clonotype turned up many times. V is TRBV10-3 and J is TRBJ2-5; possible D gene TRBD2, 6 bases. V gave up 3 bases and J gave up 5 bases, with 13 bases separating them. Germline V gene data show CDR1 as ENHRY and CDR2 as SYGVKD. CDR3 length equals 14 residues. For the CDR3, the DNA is TGTGCCATCAGTGACGATGGAGGGGTGGAGACCCAGTACTTC. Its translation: CAISDDGGVETQYF.

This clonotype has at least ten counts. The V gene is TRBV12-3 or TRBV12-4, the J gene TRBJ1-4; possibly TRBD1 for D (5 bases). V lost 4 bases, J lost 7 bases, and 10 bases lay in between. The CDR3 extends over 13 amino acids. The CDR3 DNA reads TGTGCCAGCAGTTCGGGGGTCGGTGAAAAACTGTTTTTT. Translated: CASSSGVGEKLFF.

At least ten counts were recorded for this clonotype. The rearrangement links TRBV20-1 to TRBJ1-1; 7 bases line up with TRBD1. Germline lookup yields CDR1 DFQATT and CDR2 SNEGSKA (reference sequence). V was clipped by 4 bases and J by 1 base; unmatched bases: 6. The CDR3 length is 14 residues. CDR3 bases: TGCAGTGCTAAAAGTCCAGGGGGGAACACTGAAGCTTTCTTT. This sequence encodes CSAKSPGGNTEAFF.

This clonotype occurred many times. The CDR3 is CASSLGGGSSDTQYF. The CDR3 DNA is TGCGCCAGCAGCTTGGGCGGGGGGAGTTCAGATACGCAGTATTTT. The chain employs TRBV5-1 and TRBJ2-3; 8 positions agree with TRBD2. The CDR3 loop spans 15 amino acids. Germline V gene sequence: CDR1 SGHRS, CDR2 YFSETQ. The V gene end was trimmed by 0 bases and the J gene end by 4 bases; junction bases not matched to a gene: 4.

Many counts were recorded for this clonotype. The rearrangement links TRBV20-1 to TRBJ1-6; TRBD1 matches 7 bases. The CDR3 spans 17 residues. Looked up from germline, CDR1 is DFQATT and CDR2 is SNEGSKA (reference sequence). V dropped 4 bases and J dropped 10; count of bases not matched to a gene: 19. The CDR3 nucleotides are TGCAGTGCTAATGTTAAGGGAATTGACAGGGCGATCTCACCCCTCCACTTT. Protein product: CSANVKGIDRAISPLHF.

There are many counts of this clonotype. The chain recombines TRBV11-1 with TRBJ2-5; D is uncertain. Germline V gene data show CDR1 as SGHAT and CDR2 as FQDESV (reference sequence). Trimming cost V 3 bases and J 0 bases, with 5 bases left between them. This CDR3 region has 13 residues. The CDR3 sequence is CASSLSDQETQYF. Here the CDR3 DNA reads TGTGCCAGCAGCTTGTCTGACCAAGAGACCCAGTACTTC. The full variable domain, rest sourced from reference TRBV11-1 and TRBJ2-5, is EAEVAQSPRYKITEKSQAVAFWCDPISGHATLYWYRQILGQGPELLVQFQDESVVDDSQLPKDRFSAERLKGVDSTLKIQPAELGDSAMYLCASSLSDQETQYFGPGTRLLVL.

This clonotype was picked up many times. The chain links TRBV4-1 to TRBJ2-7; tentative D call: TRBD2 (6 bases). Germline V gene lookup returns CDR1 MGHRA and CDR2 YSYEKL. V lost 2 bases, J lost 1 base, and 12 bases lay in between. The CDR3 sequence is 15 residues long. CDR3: CASSQMEGPSYEQYF. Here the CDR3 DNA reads TGCGCCAGCAGCCAAATGGAGGGCCCATCCTACGAGCAGTACTTC.

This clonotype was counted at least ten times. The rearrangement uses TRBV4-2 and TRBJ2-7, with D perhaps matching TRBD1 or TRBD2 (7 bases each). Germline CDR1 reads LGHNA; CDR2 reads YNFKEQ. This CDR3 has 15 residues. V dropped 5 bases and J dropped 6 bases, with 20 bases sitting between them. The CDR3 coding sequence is TGTGCCAGCAGCTTCCAGCGAACAGGGGAGGGCGAGCAGTACTTC. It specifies CASSFQRTGEGEQYF.

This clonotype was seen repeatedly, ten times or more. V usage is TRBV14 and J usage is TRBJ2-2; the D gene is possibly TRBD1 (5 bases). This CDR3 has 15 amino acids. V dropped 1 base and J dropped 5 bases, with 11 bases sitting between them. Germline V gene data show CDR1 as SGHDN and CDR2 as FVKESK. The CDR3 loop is CASSQGWGLTGELFF. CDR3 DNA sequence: TGTGCCAGCAGCCAAGGGTGGGGCTTGACCGGGGAGCTGTTTTTT.

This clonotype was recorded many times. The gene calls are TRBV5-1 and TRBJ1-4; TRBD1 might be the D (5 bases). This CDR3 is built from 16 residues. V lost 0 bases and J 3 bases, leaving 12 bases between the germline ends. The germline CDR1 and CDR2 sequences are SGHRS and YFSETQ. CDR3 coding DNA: TGCGCCAGCAGCTTGGGGGTAGGGGTGTCTAATGAAAAACTGTTTTTT. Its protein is CASSLGVGVSNEKLFF.

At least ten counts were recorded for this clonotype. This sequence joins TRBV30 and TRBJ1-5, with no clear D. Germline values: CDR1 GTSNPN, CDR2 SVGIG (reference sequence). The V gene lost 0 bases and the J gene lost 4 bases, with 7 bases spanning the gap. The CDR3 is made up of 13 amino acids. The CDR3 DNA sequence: TGTGCCTGGAGTGTACAAGGGAATCAGCCCCAGCATTTT. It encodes CAWSVQGNQPQHF.

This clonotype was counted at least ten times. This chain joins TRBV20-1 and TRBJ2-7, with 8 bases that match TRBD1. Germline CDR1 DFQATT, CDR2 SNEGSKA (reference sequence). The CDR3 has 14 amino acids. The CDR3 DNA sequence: TGCAATGGACAGGGCGTATCAAGCTCCTACGAGCAGTACTTC. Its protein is CNGQGVSSSYEQYF.

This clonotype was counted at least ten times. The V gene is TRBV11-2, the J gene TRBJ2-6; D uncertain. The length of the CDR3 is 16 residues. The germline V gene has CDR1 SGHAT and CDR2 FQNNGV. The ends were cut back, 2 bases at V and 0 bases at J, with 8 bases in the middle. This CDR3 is CASSLLRCSGANVLTF. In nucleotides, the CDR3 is TGTGCCAGCAGCTTACTCCGCTGCTCTGGGGCCAACGTCCTGACTTTC.